These T cell receptor beta chains were read from a single sample in a study of OX40 agonist ivuxolimab in advanced cancers. Measured with immunoSEQ multiplex PCR; TCRdb has only the in-frame clones, and not every one. The repertoire has about 21,000 clones, 65% to 80% of them found once; the top ten carry more than 9%. The sequencing used CD4+ or CD8+ T cells sorted from blood, collected in a trial of the OX40 agonist ivuxolimab. These receptors came from an adult with an advanced solid tumor such as melanoma, head and neck, liver or kidney cancer. CDR3s leave out the opening cysteine and the closing phenylalanine or tryptophan.

cdr3_length j_call v_call cdr3_aa
9 TRBJ2-2 TRBV6-5 ASRHTGELF
13 TRBJ2-5 TRBV18 ASSPPRAEQVTQY
11 TRBJ1-3 TRBV10-3 AISKTGLDTIY
14 TRBJ2-1 TRBV7-2 ASSLTLAGGLDEQF
11 TRBJ2-5 TRBV9 ASSLARDETQY
13 TRBJ2-5 TRBV7-9 ASSRGGQGLETQY
13 TRBJ2-1 TRBV5-1 ASSLVGQVFNEQF
10 TRBJ1-4 TRBV4-1 ASSQGYGKLF
12 TRBJ1-4 TRBV30 AWTQQGAGEKLF
11 TRBJ2-1 TRBV5-6 ASEKGSYNEQF
13 TRBJ2-3 TRBV5-6 ASSPSAGVTDTQY
14 TRBJ1-4 TRBV4-1 ASSHGYRGRTEKLF
13 TRBJ1-1 TRBV19 ASYGGGGSGTEAF
13 TRBJ2-5 TRBV5-1 ASNNGGGTQETQY
12 TRBJ2-3 TRBV7-3 ASSLRGKGDTQY
13 TRBJ1-3 TRBV6-5 ASSRERQGRNTIY
14 TRBJ1-3 TRBV5-5 ASSQTTGASGNTIY
13 TRBJ2-7 TRBV5-4 ASSPEAGTVYEQY
12 TRBJ1-2 TRBV21-1 ASSKVQGNYGYT
13 TRBJ2-1 TRBV7-2 ASSLRRGNYNEQF
13 TRBJ1-2 TRBV7-2 ASSLERQGARGYT
11 TRBJ2-1 TRBV11-2 ASSSDRAREQF
14 TRBJ1-4 TRBV5-1 ASSLFTQGTNEKLF
14 TRBJ2-3 TRBV11-1 ASSPGTSGYTDTQY
10 TRBJ2-5 TRBV19 ASRSGLETQY
11 TRBJ2-5 TRBV7-3 ASSRTVQETQY
14 TRBJ2-7 TRBV28 ASSFALAGLTYEQY
16 TRBJ2-1 TRBV12-5 ASGSKNLGAGGYNEQF
11 TRBJ2-2 TRBV6-5 ASSYSGTGELF
15 TRBJ2-3 TRBV13 ASANTRDSASTDTQY
12 TRBJ1-5 TRBV21-1 ASSKSDVNQPQH
14 TRBJ1-2 TRBV2 ASSEALDRSNYGYT
10 TRBJ2-1 TRBV27 ASSLGGFKQF
10 TRBJ1-6 TRBV5-6 ASSREESPLH
12 TRBJ2-1 TRBV5-6 ASSSVTRVPEQF
15 TRBJ2-5 TRBV27 ASSLSWAALSREGQY
11 TRBJ2-2 TRBV6-1 ASSDRQTGELF
14 TRBJ1-3 TRBV11-2 ASSALDRSSGNTIY
11 TRBJ2-2 TRBV10-3 AVGQRDTGELF
12 TRBJ1-5 TRBV19 ASSITLSNQPQH